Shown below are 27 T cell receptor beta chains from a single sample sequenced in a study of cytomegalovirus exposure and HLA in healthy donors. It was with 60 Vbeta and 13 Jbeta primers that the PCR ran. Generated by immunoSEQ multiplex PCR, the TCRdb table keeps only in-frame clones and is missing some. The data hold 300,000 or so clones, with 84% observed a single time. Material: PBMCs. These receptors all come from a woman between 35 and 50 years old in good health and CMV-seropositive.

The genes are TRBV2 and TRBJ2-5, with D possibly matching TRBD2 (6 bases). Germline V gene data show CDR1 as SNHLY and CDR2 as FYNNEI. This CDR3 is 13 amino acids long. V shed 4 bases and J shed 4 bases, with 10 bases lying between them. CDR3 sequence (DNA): TGTGCCAGCAGTGGACTAGTAAGAGAGACCCAGTACTTC. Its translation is CASSGLVRETQYF.

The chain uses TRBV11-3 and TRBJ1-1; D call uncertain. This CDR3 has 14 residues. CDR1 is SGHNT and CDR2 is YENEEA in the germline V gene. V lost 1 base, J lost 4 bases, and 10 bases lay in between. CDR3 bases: TGTGCCAGCAGCTTAGTCGGGAGGAGCACTGAAGCTTTCTTT. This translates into CASSLVGRSTEAFF. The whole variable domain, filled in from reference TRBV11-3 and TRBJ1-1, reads EAGVVQSPRYKIIEKKQPVAFWCNPISGHNTLYWYLQNLGQGPELLIRYENEEAVDDSQLPKDRFSAERLKGVDSTLKIQPAELGDSAVYLCASSLVGRSTEAFFGQGTRLTVV.

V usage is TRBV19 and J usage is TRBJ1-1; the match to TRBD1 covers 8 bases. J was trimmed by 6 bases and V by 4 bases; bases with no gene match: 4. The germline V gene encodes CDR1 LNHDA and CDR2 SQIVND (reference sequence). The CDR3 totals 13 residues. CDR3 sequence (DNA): TGTGCCAGTAGTACCACACAGGGGGCTGAAGCTTTCTTT. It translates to CASSTTQGAEAFF.

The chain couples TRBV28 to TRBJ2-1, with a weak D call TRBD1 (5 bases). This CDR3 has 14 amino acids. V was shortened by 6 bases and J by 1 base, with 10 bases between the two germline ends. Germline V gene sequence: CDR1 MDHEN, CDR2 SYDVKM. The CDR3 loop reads CASSQQGSYNEQFF. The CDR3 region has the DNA TGTGCCAGCAGCCAGCAGGGATCCTACAATGAGCAGTTCTTC.

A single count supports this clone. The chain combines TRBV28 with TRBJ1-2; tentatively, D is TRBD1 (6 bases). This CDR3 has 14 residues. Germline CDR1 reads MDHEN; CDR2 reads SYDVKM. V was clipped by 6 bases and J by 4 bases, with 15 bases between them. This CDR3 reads CASRMGALGYGYTF. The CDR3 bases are TGTGCCAGCAGAATGGGGGCTCTAGGCTATGGCTACACCTTC.

CDR3 region: CASSSGGFQPYEQYF. The DNA of the CDR3 is TGCGCCAGCAGCTCGGGGGGGTTTCAACCCTACGAGCAGTACTTC. The rearrangement uses TRBV5-1 and TRBJ2-7; TRBD2 matches 8 bases. V lost 3 bases, J lost 2 bases, and 7 bases stayed unmatched. Germline loops: CDR1 SGHRS, CDR2 YFSETQ. This CDR3 has 15 amino acids. Variable domain in full (rest from reference TRBV5-1 and TRBJ2-7): KAGVTQTPRYLIKTRGQQVTLSCSPISGHRSVSWYQQTPGQGLQFLFEYFSETQRNKGNFPGRFSGRQFSNSRSEMNVSTLELGDSALYLCASSSGGFQPYEQYFGPGTRLTVT.

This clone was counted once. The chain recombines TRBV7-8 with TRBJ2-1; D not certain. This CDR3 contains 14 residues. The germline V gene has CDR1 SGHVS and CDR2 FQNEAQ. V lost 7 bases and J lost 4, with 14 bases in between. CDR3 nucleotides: TGTGCCAGCACCGGAACCAAGAGGTACAATGAGCAGTTCTTC. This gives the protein CASTGTKRYNEQFF. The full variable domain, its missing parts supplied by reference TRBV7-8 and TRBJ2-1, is GAGVSQSPRYKVAKRGQDVALRCDPISGHVSLFWYQQALGQGPEFLTYFQNEAQLDKSGLPSDRFFAERPEGSVSTLKIQRTQQEDSAVYLCASTGTKRYNEQFFGPGTRLTVL.

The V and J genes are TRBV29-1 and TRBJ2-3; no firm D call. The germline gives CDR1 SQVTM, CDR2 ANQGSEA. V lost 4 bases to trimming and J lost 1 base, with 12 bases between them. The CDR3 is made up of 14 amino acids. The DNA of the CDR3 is TGCAGCGTTGTCGGGTTCTTCGGCACAGATACGCAGTATTTT. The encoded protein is CSVVGFFGTDTQYF.

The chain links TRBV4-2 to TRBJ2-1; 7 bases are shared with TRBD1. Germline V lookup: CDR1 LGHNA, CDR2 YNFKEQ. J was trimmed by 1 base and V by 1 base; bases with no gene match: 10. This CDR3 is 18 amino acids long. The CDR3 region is CASSQAFQGVGSYNEQFF. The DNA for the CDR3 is TGTGCCAGCAGCCAAGCATTCCAGGGGGTGGGATCCTACAATGAGCAGTTCTTC.

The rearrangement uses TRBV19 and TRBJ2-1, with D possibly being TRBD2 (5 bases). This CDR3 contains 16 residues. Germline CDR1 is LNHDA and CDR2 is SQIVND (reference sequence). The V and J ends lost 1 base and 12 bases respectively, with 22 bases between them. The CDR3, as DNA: TGTGCCAGTAGTATAGTGACACCCCGGGGTTACGGTCGGCAGTTCTTC. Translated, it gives CASSIVTPRGYGRQFF. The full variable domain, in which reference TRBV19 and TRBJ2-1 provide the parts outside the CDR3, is DGGITQSPKYLFRKEGQNVTLSCEQNLNHDAMYWYRQDPGQGLRLIYYSQIVNDFQKGDIAEGYSVSREKKESFPLTVTSAQKNPTAFYLCASSIVTPRGYGRQFFGPGTRLTVL.

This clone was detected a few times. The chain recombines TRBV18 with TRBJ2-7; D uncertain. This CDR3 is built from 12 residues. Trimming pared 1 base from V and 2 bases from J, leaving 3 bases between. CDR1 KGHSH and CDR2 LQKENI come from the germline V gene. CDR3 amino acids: CASSPQPYEQYF. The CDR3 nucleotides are TGTGCCAGCTCACCACAGCCCTACGAGCAGTACTTC.

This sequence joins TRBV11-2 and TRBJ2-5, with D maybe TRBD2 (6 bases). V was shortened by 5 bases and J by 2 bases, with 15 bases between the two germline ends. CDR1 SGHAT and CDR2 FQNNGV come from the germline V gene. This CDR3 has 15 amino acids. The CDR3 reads CASSIGEAGQETQYF. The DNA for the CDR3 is TGTGCCAGCAGCATAGGGGAGGCAGGGCAAGAGACCCAGTACTTC.

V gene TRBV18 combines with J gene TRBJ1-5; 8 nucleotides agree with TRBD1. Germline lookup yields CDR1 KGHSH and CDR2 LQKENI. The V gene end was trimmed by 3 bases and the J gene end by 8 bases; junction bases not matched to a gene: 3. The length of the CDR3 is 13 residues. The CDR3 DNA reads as TGTGCCAGCTCACCGGACAGGGTTGAGCCCCAGCATTTT. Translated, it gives CASSPDRVEPQHF.

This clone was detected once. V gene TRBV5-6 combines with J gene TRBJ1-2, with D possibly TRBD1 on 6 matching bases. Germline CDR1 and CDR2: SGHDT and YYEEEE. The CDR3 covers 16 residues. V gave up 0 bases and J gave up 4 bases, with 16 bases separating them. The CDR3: CASSLATGQHIYGYTF. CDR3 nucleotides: TGTGCCAGCAGCTTGGCCACCGGACAGCATATCTATGGCTACACCTTC.

CDR3 nucleotides: TGTGCCTGGAGTGAATTGACTGCGCAGTTCTTC. Translation gives CAWSELTAQFF. The V and J genes are TRBV30 and TRBJ2-1, with D hard to call. The CDR3 covers 11 residues. Germline V gene data show CDR1 as GTSNPN and CDR2 as SVGIG (reference sequence). V was pared by 1 base and J by 12 bases, with 10 bases between.

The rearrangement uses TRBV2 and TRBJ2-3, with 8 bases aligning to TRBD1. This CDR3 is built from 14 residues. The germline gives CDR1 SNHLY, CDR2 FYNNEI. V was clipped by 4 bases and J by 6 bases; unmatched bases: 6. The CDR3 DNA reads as TGTGCCAGCAGTGCGGACAGGGCCAGGGATACGCAGTATTTT. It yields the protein CASSADRARDTQYF.

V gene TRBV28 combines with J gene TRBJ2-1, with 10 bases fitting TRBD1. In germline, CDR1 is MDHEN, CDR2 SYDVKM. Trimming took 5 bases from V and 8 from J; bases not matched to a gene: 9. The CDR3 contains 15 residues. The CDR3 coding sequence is TGTGCCAGCAGTAACCCAGGACAGGGGGTGGATGAGCAGTTCTTC. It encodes CASSNPGQGVDEQFF.

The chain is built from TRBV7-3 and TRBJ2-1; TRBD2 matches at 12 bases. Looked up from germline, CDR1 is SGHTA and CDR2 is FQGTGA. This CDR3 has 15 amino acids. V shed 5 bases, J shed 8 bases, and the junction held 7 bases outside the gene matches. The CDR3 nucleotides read TGTGCCAGCAGCACGACTAGCGGGAGTTACGATGAGCAGTTCTTC. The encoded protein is CASSTTSGSYDEQFF. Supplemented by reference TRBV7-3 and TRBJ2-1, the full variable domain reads GAGVSQTPSNKVTEKGKYVELRCDPISGHTALYWYRQSLGQGPEFLIYFQGTGAADDSGLPNDRFFAVRPEGSVSTLKIQRTERGDSAVYLCASSTTSGSYDEQFFGPGTRLTVL.

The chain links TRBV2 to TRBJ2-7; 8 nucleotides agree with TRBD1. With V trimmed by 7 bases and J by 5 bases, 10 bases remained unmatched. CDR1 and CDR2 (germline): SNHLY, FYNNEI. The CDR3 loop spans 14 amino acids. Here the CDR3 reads CASTLQGVLDEQYF. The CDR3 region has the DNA TGTGCCAGCACCCTACAGGGGGTCTTGGACGAGCAGTACTTC.

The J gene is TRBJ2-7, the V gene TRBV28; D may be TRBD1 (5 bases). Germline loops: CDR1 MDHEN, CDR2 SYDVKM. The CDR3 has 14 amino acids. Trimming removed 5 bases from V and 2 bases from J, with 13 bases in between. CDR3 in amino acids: CASSVYQGTYEQYF. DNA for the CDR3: TGTGCCAGCAGTGTCTATCAGGGTACCTACGAGCAGTACTTC. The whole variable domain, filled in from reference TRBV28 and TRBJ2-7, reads DVKVTQSSRYLVKRTGEKVFLECVQDMDHENMFWYRQDPGLGLRLIYFSYDVKMKEKGDIPEGYSVSREKKERFSLILESASTNQTSMYLCASSVYQGTYEQYFGPGTRLTVT.

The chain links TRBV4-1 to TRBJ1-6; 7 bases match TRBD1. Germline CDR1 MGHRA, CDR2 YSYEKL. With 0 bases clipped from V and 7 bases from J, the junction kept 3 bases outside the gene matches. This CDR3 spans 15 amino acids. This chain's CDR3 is CASSQDQGENSPLHF. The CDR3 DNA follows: TGCGCCAGCAGCCAAGATCAGGGGGAAAATTCACCCCTCCACTTT.

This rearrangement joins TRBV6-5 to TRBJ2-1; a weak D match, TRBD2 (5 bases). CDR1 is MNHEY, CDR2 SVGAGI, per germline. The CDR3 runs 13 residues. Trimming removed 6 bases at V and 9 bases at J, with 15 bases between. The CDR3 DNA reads TGTGCCAGCAGCCGGGTAGAAGAGGGTGAGCAGTTCTTC. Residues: CASSRVEEGEQFF.

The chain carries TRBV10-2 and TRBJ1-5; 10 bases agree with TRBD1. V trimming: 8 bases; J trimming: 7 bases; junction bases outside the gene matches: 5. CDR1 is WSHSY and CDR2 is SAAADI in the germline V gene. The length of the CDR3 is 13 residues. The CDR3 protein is CASSGTGVQPQHF. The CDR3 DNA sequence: TGCGCCAGCTCCGGGACAGGGGTCCAGCCCCAGCATTTT.

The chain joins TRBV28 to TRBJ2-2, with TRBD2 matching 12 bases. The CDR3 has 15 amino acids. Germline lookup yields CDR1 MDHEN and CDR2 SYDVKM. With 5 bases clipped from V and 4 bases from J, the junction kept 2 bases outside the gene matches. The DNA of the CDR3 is TGTGCCAGCAGTCCTAGCGGGAGGGTCACCGGGGAGCTGTTTTTT. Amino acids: CASSPSGRVTGELFF.

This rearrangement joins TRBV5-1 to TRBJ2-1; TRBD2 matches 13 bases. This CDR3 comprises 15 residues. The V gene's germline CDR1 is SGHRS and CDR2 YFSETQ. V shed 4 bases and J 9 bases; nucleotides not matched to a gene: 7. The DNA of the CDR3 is TGCGCCAGCAGCACCGGACTAGCGGGAGACTCTGAGCAGTTCTTC. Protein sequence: CASSTGLAGDSEQFF.

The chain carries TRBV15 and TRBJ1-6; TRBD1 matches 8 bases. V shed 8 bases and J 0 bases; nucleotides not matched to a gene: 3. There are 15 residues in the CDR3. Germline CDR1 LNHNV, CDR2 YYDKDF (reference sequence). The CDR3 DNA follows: TGTGCCACCCGGACAGGGAGCTCCTATAATTCACCCCTCCACTTT. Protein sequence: CATRTGSSYNSPLHF.

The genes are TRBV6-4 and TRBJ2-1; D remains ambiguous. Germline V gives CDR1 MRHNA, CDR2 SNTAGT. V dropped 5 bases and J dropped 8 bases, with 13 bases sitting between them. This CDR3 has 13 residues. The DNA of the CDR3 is TGTGCCAGCAGTATTGAACTCCCGGATGAGCAGTTCTTC. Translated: CASSIELPDEQFF.